This entry describes one T cell receptor (beta chain). Its cognate antigen is unknown. V was shortened by 1 base and J by 3 bases, with 10 bases between the two germline ends. From germline, CDR1 is SGHAT and CDR2 FQDESV (reference sequence). This CDR3 is 14 amino acids long. This sample is part of a study of cytomegalovirus exposure and HLA in healthy donors. The PCR made use of 60 Vbeta and 13 Jbeta primers. TCRdb's table, derived via immunoSEQ multiplex PCR, lists solely in-frame clones and lacks some. The sample lists around 140,000 clones, approximately 87% occurring once. Donors likely had unrecorded immune exposures despite being nominally healthy when sampled. Study results and limitations: A later analysis reportedly identified an Asian-associated ancestry cluster as carrying fewer N-insertions than the roughly 700-donor mean. The study designated 150 to 200 TCR beta chains cytomegalovirus-associated.

The receptor was derived from a man in his forties in good health and CMV-seronegative. Material: PBMCs. The rearrangement uses TRBV11-1 and TRBJ2-7, with D possibly being TRBD2 (5 bases). CDR3 sequence reads: CASSLGRGNYEQYF. The CDR3 DNA sequence: TGTGCCAGCAGCTTAGGAAGAGGGAACTACGAGCAGTACTTC.